This TCR beta chain was profiled in a study of human T cells and chemical hapten exposure. Regarding time point: patch test 3, about 24 weeks after DPC sensitization. The treatment: therapeutic diphenylcyclopropenone sensitization with weekly scalp DPC. Individual cDNA molecules each carried unique molecular identifiers attached by the library. MiXCR, run by TCRdb on the RACE reads, gives a single entry per CDR3 protein. The data show 97,000 or so distinct CDR3 sequences, roughly a quarter seen once. The germline V gene has CDR1 DFQATT and CDR2 SNEGSKA (reference sequence). V lost 3 bases and J lost 5; bases outside the gene matches: 10. CDR3 size: 15 residues.

The sequence came from a man aged 35 to 55 with alopecia areata. Some clones in this sample may be carry-over from other donors' samples. Sequencing used whole blood, obtained in connection with sensitization to the hapten diphenylcyclopropenone (DPC). The chain links TRBV20-1 to TRBJ2-5, with 9 bases lining up with TRBD2. The CDR3 spells CSASVLREGWETQYF. DNA of the CDR3: TGCAGTGCTAGTGTCTTGCGGGAGGGCTGGGAGACCCAGTACTTC.